These 3 T cell receptor beta chains originate from one sample sequenced in a study of prognosis after radiotherapy for stage I lung cancer. From genomic DNA, TCR beta CDR3 was amplified by two-round multiplex PCR. Amplification during the initial PCR round employed primers specific to each TRBV and TRBJ gene. Via MiXCR, TCRdb re-called the multiplex PCR reads, giving one row per CDR3 protein. The table records fewer than 35,000 distinct CDR3 sequences, roughly 31% of them present only once. The sample in question was PBMCs, obtained before or after stereotactic body radiation therapy (not recorded which). The receptors derive from a donor aged 50 or older with non-small cell lung cancer.

Ten or more counts support this clonotype. The gene calls are TRBV7-2 and TRBJ1-4; D is undetermined. The CDR3 runs to 15 residues. V lost 2 bases and J 0 bases, leaving 7 bases between the germline ends. Germline CDR1 SGHTA, CDR2 FQGNSA. CDR3 in amino acids: CASSLQAATNEKLFF. CDR3 DNA sequence: TGTGCCAGCAGCTTACAGGCTGCAACTAATGAAAAACTGTTTTTT.

This clonotype occurred many times. This chain connects TRBV28 to TRBJ1-2, with unresolved D. Looked up from germline, CDR1 is MDHEN and CDR2 is SYDVKM. The CDR3 is 11 residues long. Here the CDR3 reads CAALANYGYTF. CDR3 coding DNA: TGTGCGGCCCTAGCTAACTATGGCTACACCTTC.

This clonotype was detected only once. The chain links TRBV20-1 to TRBJ1-2; the D is unclear. Trimming left V 6 bases short and J 7 bases short, with 30 bases between. Germline V gene data show CDR1 as DFQATT and CDR2 as SNEGSKA (reference sequence). This CDR3 has 17 residues. Here the CDR3 reads CSARWSGGAAGRRGYTF. For the CDR3, the DNA is TGCAGTGCCAGATGGAGCGGCGGCGCGGCAGGACGACGTGGCTACACCTTC.